These 32 T cell receptor beta chains were all obtained from the same sample, sequenced in a study of low-dose radiotherapy and immunotherapy resistance in tumors. Stated time point: after trial treatment. Treatment indicated: LDRT plus nivolumab, ipilimumab, low-dose cyclophosphamide and aspirin (RACIN trial). Priming of first-strand cDNA relied on TRAV- and TRBV-specific primers (covering alpha and beta chains). TCRs were put through approximately 20 PCR cycles of amplification with Phusion. A constant-region primer and the V-primer adapter served as the primer pair. MiXCR was run by TCRdb on the reads, yielding one entry per CDR3 protein. The sample gives approximately 45,000 distinct CDR3 sequences, 25% to 30% of which show up once; roughly 9.1% is in the top ten. This specimen consisted of PBMCs, obtained after low-dose radiotherapy plus immunotherapy. The receptor set was obtained from a male donor with prostate cancer.

This clonotype has ten or more counts. The chain recombines TRBV6-5 with TRBJ2-1; no reliable D call. The CDR3 length is 14 residues. Germline CDR1 is MNHEY and CDR2 is SVGAGI. V was clipped by 2 bases and J by 5 bases, with 10 bases between them. In nucleotides, the CDR3 is TGTGCCAGCAGTTACCGAGCCAAAAACAATGAGCAGTTCTTC. Its translation is CASSYRAKNNEQFF.

The rearrangement joins TRBV7-8 to TRBJ1-2; D is possibly TRBD1 (5 bases). Deletions cut 1 base from V and 6 bases from J, with 12 bases between. Per germline, CDR1 SGHVS and CDR2 FQNEAQ. This CDR3 spans 14 amino acids. CDR3 sequence (DNA): TGTGCCAGCAGCTTAGACCAGGGAACGGATGGCTACACCTTC. Translation: CASSLDQGTDGYTF.

The genes are TRBV28 and TRBJ1-1; 8 positions match TRBD1. With V trimmed by 2 bases and J by 10 bases, 9 bases remained unmatched. CDR1 and CDR2 from the germline V gene are MDHEN and SYDVKM. The length of the CDR3 is 14 residues. CDR3 DNA sequence: TGTGCCAGCAGTTTAAGGGCAGGGGGCGCAGCAGCTTTCTTT. Translating gives CASSLRAGGAAAFF.

This clonotype has ten or more counts. V gene TRBV20-1 combines with J gene TRBJ2-7, with D maybe TRBD2 (5 bases). The CDR3 is made up of 13 amino acids. Trimming pared 6 bases from V and 4 bases from J, leaving 16 bases between. Germline values: CDR1 DFQATT, CDR2 SNEGSKA (reference sequence). CDR3 residues: CSASKRGSYEQYF. CDR3 nucleotide sequence: TGCAGTGCCTCGAAACGAGGGTCTTACGAGCAGTACTTC.

This clonotype is medium-sized (0.01 to 0.1%) by share. The chain recombines TRBV28 with TRBJ2-1; 11 bases align to TRBD2. The CDR3 spans 16 residues. The trim removed 6 bases at V and 2 bases at J, leaving 6 bases unmatched. Germline CDR1 is MDHEN and CDR2 is SYDVKM. The CDR3 bases are TGTGCCAGCAGCCTACTAGCGGGAGTACCCTACAATGAGCAGTTCTTC. Its translation is CASSLLAGVPYNEQFF.

This clonotype has ten or more counts. The chain couples TRBV13 to TRBJ2-1, with TRBD2 matching over 8 bases. V lost 2 bases, J lost 5 bases, and 11 bases stayed unmatched. This CDR3 comprises 17 residues. Per germline, CDR1 PRHDT and CDR2 FYEKMQ (reference sequence). The CDR3 DNA follows: TGTGCCAGCAGCTTATATTACGGGAGGGTCGGGAACAATGAGCAGTTCTTC. It yields the protein CASSLYYGRVGNNEQFF.

This clonotype occurred many times. The CDR3 sequence: CASSATGGNIQYF. As DNA, the CDR3 is TGTGCCAGTAGTGCCACGGGGGGGAACATTCAGTACTTC. The genes are TRBV19 and TRBJ2-4; 8 bases align to TRBD2. J lost 7 bases, V lost 5 bases, and 4 bases had no gene match. Germline V gives CDR1 LNHDA, CDR2 SQIVND (reference sequence). This CDR3 comprises 13 residues.

As concerns this clonotype: A read error likely explains this, since a far larger clone differs by one base. This chain links TRBV4-2 with TRBJ2-3; 9 nucleotides line up with TRBD1. J was trimmed by 3 bases and V by 1 base; bases with no gene match: 8. CDR3 length equals 17 residues. CDR1 is LGHNA and CDR2 is YNFKEQ in the germline V gene. The CDR3, as DNA: TGTGCCAGCAGCCAAGTTCGGGGGACAGGGTTGACAGATACGCAGTATTTT. Protein product: CASSQVRGTGLTDTQYF.

This clonotype was seen many times. The V gene is TRBV6-2 or TRBV6-3, the J gene TRBJ1-2; 10 nucleotides align to TRBD1. Germline CDR1 reads MNHEY; CDR2 reads SVGEGT. With 7 bases clipped from V and 8 bases from J, the junction kept 7 bases outside the gene matches. The CDR3 spans 13 residues. CDR3 nucleotide sequence: TGTGCCAGCAAGGGACAGGGGACGTTCGGCTACACCTTC. Its protein product is CASKGQGTFGYTF.

This clonotype was seen repeatedly, ten times or more. This chain connects TRBV23-1 to TRBJ2-2; D is undetermined. TRBV23-1 counts as an open reading frame of uncertain function. V was trimmed by 0 bases and J by 1 base, leaving 6 bases between them. The CDR3 is made up of 15 amino acids. The CDR3 sequence: CASSQSKRNTGELFF. The CDR3 coding sequence is TGCGCCAGCAGTCAATCCAAACGGAACACCGGGGAGCTGTTTTTT.

The V call is TRBV3-1, the J call TRBJ2-6, with D possibly TRBD2 on 6 matching bases. Trimming took 5 bases from V and 0 from J, leaving 14 bases between them. This CDR3 is built from 17 residues. Per germline, CDR1 LGHDT and CDR2 YNNKEL (reference sequence). The CDR3 DNA follows: TGTGCCAGCAGCGTCGGGACTTACGGCTCTGGGGCCAACGTCCTGACTTTC. Translation: CASSVGTYGSGANVLTF.

This clonotype occurred many times. J is TRBJ1-1 and V is TRBV14; D is undetermined. The CDR3 sequence is 16 residues long. With 0 bases removed from V and 0 bases from J, the gap between germline ends came to 11 bases. Germline CDR1 and CDR2: SGHDN and FVKESK. Here the CDR3 DNA reads TGTGCCAGCAGCCAAGATGGGTTTAGAATGAACACTGAAGCTTTCTTT. Translated: CASSQDGFRMNTEAFF.

This clonotype was seen a handful of times. The chain employs TRBV29-1 and TRBJ2-1; 9 nucleotides match TRBD2. Per the germline V gene, CDR1 is SQVTM and CDR2 is ANQGSEA. CDR3 length: 15 amino acids. V gave up 7 bases and J gave up 4 bases; unmatched junction bases: 11. CDR3 coding DNA: TGCAGCGCTGGCCTCCGGCTAGCGGGATACAATGAGCAGTTCTTC. It translates to CSAGLRLAGYNEQFF.

V and J are TRBV1 and TRBJ2-1. TRBV1 counts as a pseudogene. The CDR3 runs to 10 residues. CDR3 amino acids: CTSSLDEQFF. The CDR3 coding sequence is TGCACCAGCAGCCTGGACGAGCAGTTCTTC.

In this sample, this clonotype turned up many times. The chain has TRBV4-1 and TRBJ2-5; 8 bases line up with TRBD2. CDR1 and CDR2 (germline): MGHRA, YSYEKL. The CDR3 length is 16 residues. V lost 4 bases and J lost 5; bases outside the gene matches: 12. In DNA, the CDR3 is TGCGCCAGCAGCCCTCTGGGGCGGGGGGATGCGGAGACCCAGTACTTC. This codes for CASSPLGRGDAETQYF.

Comment on this clonotype: With only one base between it and a far larger clone, this is likely a read error. DNA of the CDR3: TGTGCCAGTAGGGGGCAGGCCTACGAGCAGTTCTTC. Its protein is CASRGQAYEQFF. This chain joins TRBV28 and TRBJ2-1; 7 bases are a match to TRBD1. V trimming: 9 bases; J trimming: 10 bases; junction bases outside the gene matches: 9. Germline lookup yields CDR1 MDHEN and CDR2 SYDVKM. The CDR3 is 12 amino acids.

At least ten counts were recorded for this clonotype. This chain links TRBV5-1 with TRBJ1-2; D uncertain. The CDR3 has 14 residues. Trimming removed 3 bases at V and 4 bases at J, with 13 bases between. Germline V CDR1 and CDR2: SGHRS, YFSETQ. The CDR3 reads CASSSLDGAYGYTF. The CDR3 DNA reads as TGCGCCAGCAGCTCTCTGGACGGTGCCTATGGCTACACCTTC.

This clonotype was recorded at least ten times. The chain combines TRBV6-5 with TRBJ2-1, with D uncertain. Germline V gene lookup returns CDR1 MNHEY and CDR2 SVGAGI. The CDR3 runs 15 residues. V lost 4 bases and J lost 0, with 10 bases in between. The CDR3 DNA reads as TGTGCCAGCAGTTCCAGTTTAAACTCCTACAATGAGCAGTTCTTC. Encoded protein: CASSSSLNSYNEQFF.

This clonotype is classed as medium-sized. The chain joins TRBV5-4 to TRBJ2-1; 8 nucleotides agree with TRBD2. Per the germline V gene, CDR1 is SGHNT and CDR2 is YYREEE (reference sequence). Trimming cost V 4 bases and J 3 bases; bases outside gene matches: 12. The CDR3 is 17 residues long. The CDR3 here is CASSPRSSGFHYNEQFF. In DNA form, the CDR3 reads TGTGCCAGCAGCCCCCGGTCTAGCGGGTTTCACTACAATGAGCAGTTCTTC.

Sample share makes this clonotype medium-sized. The chain recombines TRBV28 with TRBJ2-3, with 8 bases identical to TRBD2. This CDR3 is 13 amino acids long. The germline gives CDR1 MDHEN, CDR2 SYDVKM. V lost 7 bases, J lost 4 bases, and 4 bases stayed unmatched. CDR3 in DNA: TGTGCCAGCAATCTAGCGGGCCCAGATACGCAGTATTTT. Its translation is CASNLAGPDTQYF.

This clonotype has a count of ten or more. V usage is TRBV7-7 and J usage is TRBJ2-1; D possibly corresponds to TRBD1 (5 bases). In germline, CDR1 is SSHAT, CDR2 FNYEAQ (reference sequence). The CDR3 loop spans 14 amino acids. Trimming removed 5 bases at V and 5 bases at J, with 13 bases between. The CDR3 reads CASSPTGLDNEQFF. CDR3 DNA sequence: TGTGCCAGCAGCCCCACAGGTTTGGACAATGAGCAGTTCTTC.

CDR3 loop: CASSSPGTGSDTEAFF. CDR3 coding DNA: TGTGCCAGCAGTTCCCCGGGTACAGGGTCAGACACTGAAGCTTTCTTT. This chain connects TRBV6-1 to TRBJ1-1; D is possibly TRBD1 (6 bases). The germline gives CDR1 MNHNS, CDR2 SASEGT. V lost 5 bases and J 3 bases, leaving 19 bases between the germline ends. This CDR3 spans 16 amino acids.

This clonotype has at least ten counts. The chain uses TRBV29-1 and TRBJ2-7, with 14 bases matching TRBD2. This CDR3 has 16 amino acids. The V and J ends lost 6 bases and 0 bases, in that order; junction bases with no gene match: 7. The germline CDR1 and CDR2 sequences are SQVTM and ANQGSEA. The CDR3 reads CSVRGTSGGSSYEQYF. CDR3 in DNA: TGCAGCGTGCGCGGGACTAGCGGGGGCAGCTCCTACGAGCAGTACTTC.

V is TRBV11-3 and J is TRBJ2-7; 9 bases map to TRBD2. The CDR3 spans 15 residues. The germline V gene has CDR1 SGHNT and CDR2 YENEEA. V trimming: 5 bases; J trimming: 2 bases; junction bases outside the gene matches: 7. The CDR3, as DNA: TGTGCCAGCAGCCCAGCGGGAGGCCAAACCTACGAGCAGTACTTC. Encoded protein: CASSPAGGQTYEQYF.

This clonotype has at least ten counts. The rearrangement links TRBV9 to TRBJ2-7, with TRBD1 as a possible D gene (6 bases). The CDR3 sequence is 15 residues long. CDR1 is SGDLS and CDR2 is YYNGEE in the germline V gene. V was trimmed by 0 bases and J by 2 bases, leaving 12 bases between them. Here the CDR3 DNA reads TGTGCCAGCAGCGTAGCAGGGGATGGCACCTACGAGCAGTACTTC. Translating it yields CASSVAGDGTYEQYF.

This clonotype was counted a few times. V is TRBV20-1 and J is TRBJ2-1; 11 bases are a match to TRBD2. Per the germline V gene, CDR1 is DFQATT and CDR2 is SNEGSKA (reference sequence). This CDR3 comprises 15 residues. Trimming removed 0 bases from V and 6 bases from J; junction bases left unmatched: 4. The CDR3 nucleotides read TGCAGTGCTAGAGATAGCGGGAGGGAGGGCAATGAGCAGTTCTTC. Its translation: CSARDSGREGNEQFF.

This clonotype was counted at least ten times. The rearrangement links TRBV6-2 or TRBV6-3 to TRBJ2-5; 8 nucleotides agree with TRBD1. Trimming took 6 bases from V and 3 from J; bases not matched to a gene: 3. CDR1 MNHEY and CDR2 SVGEGT come from the germline V gene. This CDR3 has 13 amino acids. CDR3 amino acids: CASRRTGKETQYF. The CDR3 bases are TGTGCCAGCAGGAGGACAGGGAAAGAGACCCAGTACTTC.

This clonotype has ten or more counts. The chain employs TRBV10-3 and TRBJ2-3; TRBD2 matches at 9 bases. CDR3 length: 18 residues. Germline V lookup: CDR1 ENHRY, CDR2 SYGVKD. V trimming: 6 bases; J trimming: 0 bases; junction bases outside the gene matches: 13. In DNA, the CDR3 is TGTGCCATCAGCCCCGCACTAGCGGGTAAAAAAAGCACAGATACGCAGTATTTT. Translation: CAISPALAGKKSTDTQYF.

Many counts were recorded for this clonotype. V is TRBV9 and J is TRBJ1-1; D gene uncertain. Trimming removed 0 bases from V and 0 bases from J, with 12 bases in between. The CDR3 spans 16 residues. Germline assignment: CDR1 SGDLS and CDR2 YYNGEE. In DNA form, the CDR3 reads TGTGCCAGCAGCGTAGAGGTTACAACCGTGAACACTGAAGCTTTCTTT. This encodes CASSVEVTTVNTEAFF.

With regard to this clonotype: This likely came from a read error, as a far larger clone is one base away. This chain uses TRBV21-1 with TRBJ2-1; the table's D call TRBD1 went unverified against the DNA. TRBV21-1 is marked as a pseudogene. The CDR3 spans 13 residues. The CDR3 DNA follows: TGTGCCAGCAGGACGGGACAGCTCTACGAGCAGTTCTTC. Translated, it gives CASRTGQLYEQFF.

This clonotype was seen more than once but under ten times. The J gene is TRBJ1-5, the V gene TRBV28; D is undetermined. CDR1 and CDR2 (germline): MDHEN, SYDVKM. V gave up 8 bases and J gave up 6 bases, with 14 bases separating them. The CDR3 is 13 residues long. The CDR3 DNA sequence: TGTGCCAGCCATGGGGTAGTAGGTCAGCCCCAGCATTTT. It is translated as CASHGVVGQPQHF.

V gene TRBV20-1 combines with J gene TRBJ2-2; perhaps TRBD2 as D (5 bases). The CDR3 runs 14 residues. The germline V gene has CDR1 DFQATT and CDR2 SNEGSKA (reference sequence). The V end lost 3 bases, the J end lost 2 bases, and 10 bases lay between the germline ends. The CDR3 DNA sequence: TGCAGTGCTAGTCCTAGCCTCAACACCGGGGAGCTGTTTTTT. Its protein is CSASPSLNTGELFF.